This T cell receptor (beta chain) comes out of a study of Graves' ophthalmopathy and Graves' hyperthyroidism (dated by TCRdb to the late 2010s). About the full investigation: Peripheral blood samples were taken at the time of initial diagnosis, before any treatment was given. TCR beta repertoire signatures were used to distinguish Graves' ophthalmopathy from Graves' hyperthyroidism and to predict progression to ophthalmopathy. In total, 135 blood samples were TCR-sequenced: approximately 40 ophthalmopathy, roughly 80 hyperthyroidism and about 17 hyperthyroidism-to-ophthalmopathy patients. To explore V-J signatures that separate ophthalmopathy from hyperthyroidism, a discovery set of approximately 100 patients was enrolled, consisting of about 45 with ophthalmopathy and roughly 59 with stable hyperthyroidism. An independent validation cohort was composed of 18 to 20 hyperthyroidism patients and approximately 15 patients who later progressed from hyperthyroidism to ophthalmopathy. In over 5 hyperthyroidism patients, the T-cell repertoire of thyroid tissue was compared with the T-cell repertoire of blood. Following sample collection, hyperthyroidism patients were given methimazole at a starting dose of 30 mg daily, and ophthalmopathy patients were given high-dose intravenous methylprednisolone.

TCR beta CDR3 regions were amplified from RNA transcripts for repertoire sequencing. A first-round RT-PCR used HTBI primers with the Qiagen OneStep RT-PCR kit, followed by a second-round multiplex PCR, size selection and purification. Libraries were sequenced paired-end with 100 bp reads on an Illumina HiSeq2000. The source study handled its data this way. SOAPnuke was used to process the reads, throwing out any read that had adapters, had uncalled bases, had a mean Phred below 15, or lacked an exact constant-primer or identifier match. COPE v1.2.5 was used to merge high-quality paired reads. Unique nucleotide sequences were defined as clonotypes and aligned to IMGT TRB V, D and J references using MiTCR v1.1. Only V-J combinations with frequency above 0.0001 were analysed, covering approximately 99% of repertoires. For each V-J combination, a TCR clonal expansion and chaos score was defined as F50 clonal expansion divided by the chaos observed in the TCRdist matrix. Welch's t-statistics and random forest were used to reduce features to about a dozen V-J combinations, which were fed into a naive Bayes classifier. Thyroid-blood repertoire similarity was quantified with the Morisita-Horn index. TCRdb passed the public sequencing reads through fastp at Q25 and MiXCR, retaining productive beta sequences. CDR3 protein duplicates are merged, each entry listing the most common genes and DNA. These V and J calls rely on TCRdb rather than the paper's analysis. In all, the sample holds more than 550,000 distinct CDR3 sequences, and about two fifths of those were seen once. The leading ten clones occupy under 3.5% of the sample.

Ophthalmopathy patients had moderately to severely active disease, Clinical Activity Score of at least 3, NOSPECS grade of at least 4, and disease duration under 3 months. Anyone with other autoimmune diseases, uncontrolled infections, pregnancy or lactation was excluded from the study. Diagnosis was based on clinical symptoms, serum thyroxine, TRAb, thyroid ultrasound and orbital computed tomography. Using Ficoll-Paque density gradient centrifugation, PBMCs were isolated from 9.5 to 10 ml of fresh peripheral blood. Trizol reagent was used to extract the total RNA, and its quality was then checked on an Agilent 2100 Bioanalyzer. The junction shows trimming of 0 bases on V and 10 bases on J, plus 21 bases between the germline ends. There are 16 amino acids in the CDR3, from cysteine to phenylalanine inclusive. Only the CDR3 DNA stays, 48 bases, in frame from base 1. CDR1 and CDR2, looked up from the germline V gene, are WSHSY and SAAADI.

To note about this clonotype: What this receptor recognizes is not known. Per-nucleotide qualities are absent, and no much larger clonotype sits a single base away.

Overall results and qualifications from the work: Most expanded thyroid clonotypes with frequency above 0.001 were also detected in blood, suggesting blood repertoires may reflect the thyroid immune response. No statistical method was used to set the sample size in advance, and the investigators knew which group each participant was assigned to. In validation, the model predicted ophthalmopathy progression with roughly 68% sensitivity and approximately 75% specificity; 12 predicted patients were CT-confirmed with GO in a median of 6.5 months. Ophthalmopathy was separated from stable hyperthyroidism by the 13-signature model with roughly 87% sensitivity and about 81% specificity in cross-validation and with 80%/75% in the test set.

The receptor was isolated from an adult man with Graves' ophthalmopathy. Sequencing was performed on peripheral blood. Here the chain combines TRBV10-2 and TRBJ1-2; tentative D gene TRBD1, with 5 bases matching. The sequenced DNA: TGCGCCAGCAGTGAGTCTTCATTCAGGAGGGGAATGGACTACACCTTC. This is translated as CASSESSFRRGMDYTF.